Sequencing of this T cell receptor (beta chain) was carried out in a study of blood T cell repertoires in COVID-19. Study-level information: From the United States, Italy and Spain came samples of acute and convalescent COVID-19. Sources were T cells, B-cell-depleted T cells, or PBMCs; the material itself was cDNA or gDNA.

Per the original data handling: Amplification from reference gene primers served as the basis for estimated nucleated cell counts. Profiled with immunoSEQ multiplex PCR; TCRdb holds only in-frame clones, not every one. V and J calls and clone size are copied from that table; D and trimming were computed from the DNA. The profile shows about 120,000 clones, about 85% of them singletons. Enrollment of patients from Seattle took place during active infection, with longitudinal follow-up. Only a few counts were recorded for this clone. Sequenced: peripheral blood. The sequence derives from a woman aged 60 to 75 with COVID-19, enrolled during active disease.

The CDR3 is CASSPRDTYNSPLHF. The CDR3 nucleotides are TGTGCCAGCAGCCCAAGGGACACCTATAATTCACCCCTCCACTTT. The chain links TRBV7-2 to TRBJ1-6, with a tentative D call TRBD1 (6 bases). V was shortened by 5 bases and J by 2 bases, with 10 bases between the two germline ends. The CDR3 spans 15 residues. Germline CDR1 reads SGHTA; CDR2 reads FQGNSA.